This TCR beta chain was sequenced for a study of OX40 agonist ivuxolimab in advanced cancers. Study observations and caveats: Expanded clones were, on average, more numerous among CD8+ T cells than CD4+. Antigen specificity remained undetermined for the expanded peripheral T cells. Partial responders receiving 0.1-3.0 mg/kg showed among the lowest clonal expansion.

As for this clone: Antigen unknown.

The method was immunoSEQ multiplex PCR; TCRdb's version includes in-frame clones alone and lacks a portion of them. Of 40,000 or so clones listed, more than 75% are singletons. The CDR3 contains 15 residues. The germline CDR1 and CDR2 sequences are SEHNR and FQNEAQ (reference sequence). The junction had 10 bases not matched to a gene; V was cut back by 3 bases and J by 8 bases. This TCR was recovered from an adult with an advanced solid tumor such as melanoma, head and neck, liver or kidney cancer. V and J are TRBV7-9 and TRBJ2-1, with 7 bases identical to TRBD2. Sample: CD4+ or CD8+ T cells sorted from blood, taken in a trial of the OX40 agonist ivuxolimab. The CDR3 protein is CASSFTSARLHEQFF. The CDR3 nucleotides read TGTGCCAGCAGCTTCACTAGCGCCAGGCTTCATGAGCAGTTCTTC.